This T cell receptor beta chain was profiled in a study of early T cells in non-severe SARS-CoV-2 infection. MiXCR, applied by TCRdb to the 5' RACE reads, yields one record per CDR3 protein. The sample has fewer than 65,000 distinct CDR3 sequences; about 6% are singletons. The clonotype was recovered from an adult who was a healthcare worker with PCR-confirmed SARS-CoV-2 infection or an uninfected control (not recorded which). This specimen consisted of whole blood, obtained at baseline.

CDR3 bases: TGTGCCAGCAGTTACTCTGGTCCGATTAGCGGGAGCTGGAATGAGCAGTTCTTC. This sequence encodes CASSYSGPISGSWNEQFF. J is TRBJ2-1 and V is TRBV6-2 or TRBV6-3, with TRBD2 matching 9 bases. The germline V gene encodes CDR1 MNHEY and CDR2 SVGEGT. Trimming took 0 bases from V and 7 from J; bases not matched to a gene: 13. The CDR3 contains 18 residues.